These T cell receptor beta chains were read from a single sample in a study of OX40 agonist ivuxolimab in advanced cancers. Using immunoSEQ multiplex PCR, the repertoire was profiled, and TCRdb retains in-frame clones only, with some absent. Here the sample spans 45,000 to 60,000 clones, about nine tenths being singletons. Material: CD4+ or CD8+ T cells sorted from blood, obtained in a trial of the OX40 agonist ivuxolimab. The receptors originated from an adult with an advanced solid tumor such as melanoma, head and neck, liver or kidney cancer. Both conserved end residues are part of each CDR3. A D gene is named only where the DNA matches it firmly. Rows give clone size only sometimes, using once, few, many, or a class for an expanded clone.

v_call,d_call,j_call,cdr3_length,clone_size,cdr3_aa,cdr3_nt
TRBV7-8,-,TRBJ2-7,14,-,CASSPRDGTYEQYF,TGTGCCAGCAGCCCCCGGGACGGAACCTACGAGCAGTACTTC
TRBV7-9,TRBD2,TRBJ2-1,17,-,CASSSTRAGRTYNEQFF,TGTGCCAGCAGCTCCACCCGAGCGGGACGGACCTACAATGAGCAGTTCTTC
TRBV30,-,TRBJ2-1,11,once,CAWSRVYEQFF,TGTGCCTGGAGCAGGGTTTATGAGCAGTTCTTC
TRBV5-4,-,TRBJ1-1,14,-,CASSLGPSNTEAFF,TGTGCCAGCAGCTTGGGCCCCTCGAACACTGAAGCTTTCTTT
TRBV7-3,-,TRBJ2-1,17,-,CASSHVGGNGPYNEQFF,TGTGCCAGCAGCCACGTGGGCGGGAATGGCCCCTACAATGAGCAGTTCTTC
TRBV27,TRBD1,TRBJ2-5,14,-,CASSLSRQGETQYF,TGTGCCAGCAGTTTGAGCCGACAGGGTGAGACCCAGTACTTC
TRBV7-8,-,TRBJ1-5,15,once,CASSQGRGSNQPQHF,TGTGCCAGCAGCCAGGGACGCGGTAGCAATCAGCCCCAGCATTTT
TRBV15,TRBD1,TRBJ1-2,14,few,CATSGTGAGKGYTF,TGTGCCACCAGCGGGACAGGGGCCGGGAAGGGCTACACCTTC
TRBV27,TRBD2,TRBJ2-1,19,-,CASSLIAGGPPASYNEQFF,TGTGCCAGCAGTTTAATTGCGGGAGGGCCCCCTGCCTCCTACAATGAGCAGTTCTTC
TRBV7-9,-,TRBJ2-5,13,-,CASRESFVETQYF,TGTGCCAGCAGGGAGAGTTTTGTCGAGACCCAGTACTTC
TRBV4-3,TRBD1,TRBJ2-3,17,-,CASSREVRTGKLDTQYF,TGCGCCAGCTCGAGAGAAGTGCGGACAGGGAAACTTGATACGCAGTATTTT
TRBV28,-,TRBJ2-5,17,-,CASSLGGWGRYQETQYF,TGTGCCAGCAGTTTAGGTGGGTGGGGCAGGTACCAAGAGACCCAGTACTTC
TRBV30,TRBD2,TRBJ2-5,12,-,CALGLAGDDQYF,TGTGCCTTGGGACTAGCGGGAGATGACCAGTACTTC
TRBV19,TRBD2,TRBJ2-7,14,-,CASSLSGRSYEQYF,TGTGCCAGTAGCTTGAGCGGGAGGTCCTACGAGCAGTACTTC
TRBV7-2,TRBD2,TRBJ2-5,15,once,CASSIGLGGQETQYF,TGTGCCAGCAGCATAGGACTAGGTGGGCAAGAGACCCAGTACTTC
TRBV15,-,TRBJ1-5,13,-,CATSADIGQPQHF,TGTGCCACCAGCGCCGACATTGGCCAGCCCCAGCATTTT
TRBV4-1,-,TRBJ2-5,14,-,CASSPDRGSETQYF,TGCGCCAGCAGCCCAGACCGGGGGTCGGAGACCCAGTACTTC
TRBV28,-,TRBJ2-7,13,-,CASSLAGIYEQYF,TGTGCCAGCAGTTTAGCGGGAATATACGAGCAGTACTTC
TRBV15,-,TRBJ2-7,16,-,CATSRDQSLAEGAQYF,TGTGCCACCAGCAGAGATCAGTCACTAGCGGAGGGGGCCCAGTACTTC
TRBV9,TRBD2,TRBJ2-2,17,-,CASSVAGLAGGIGELFF,TGTGCCAGCAGCGTAGCCGGACTAGCGGGAGGTATCGGGGAGCTGTTTTTT
TRBV27,-,TRBJ2-3,11,-,CASTHTDTQYF,TGTGCCAGCACCCACACAGATACGCAGTATTTT
TRBV11-2,-,TRBJ2-7,15,once,CASSFFPGTHYEQYF,TGTGCCAGCAGCTTTTTCCCAGGCACTCACTACGAGCAGTACTTC
TRBV28,TRBD2,TRBJ2-1,15,-,CASSFGLADYNEQFF,TGTGCCAGCAGTTTTGGTCTAGCGGATTACAATGAGCAGTTCTTC
TRBV6-5,-,TRBJ2-1,14,-,CASSLYLGSDEQFF,TGTGCCAGCAGTCTTTATCTAGGGAGCGATGAGCAGTTCTTC
TRBV4-1,TRBD1,TRBJ2-1,14,-,CASNRGQGFNEQFF,TGCGCCAGCAACAGGGGACAGGGGTTCAATGAGCAGTTCTTC
TRBV4-1,TRBD1,TRBJ2-1,17,-,CASSQDGDSRYYNEQFF,TGCGCCAGCAGCCAAGATGGGGACAGCCGATACTACAATGAGCAGTTCTTC
TRBV19,-,TRBJ1-1,16,-,CASSPRHEGAGTEAFF,TGTGCCAGTAGTCCCCGACACGAGGGAGCAGGGACTGAAGCTTTCTTT
TRBV7-2,TRBD2,TRBJ2-1,15,-,CASSPLAGVDNEQFF,TGTGCCAGCAGCCCGTTAGCGGGAGTGGACAATGAGCAGTTCTTC
TRBV7-9,-,TRBJ2-5,13,-,CASSLVGEETQYF,TGTGCCAGCAGCTTGGTTGGGGAAGAGACCCAGTACTTC
TRBV19,-,TRBJ2-1,15,-,CASSIGGGSGNEQFF,TGTGCCAGTAGTATAGGGGGCGGGTCGGGGAATGAGCAGTTCTTC
TRBV10-3,-,TRBJ2-1,12,once,CAISSGDNEQFF,TGTGCCATCAGCTCTGGAGACAATGAGCAGTTCTTC
TRBV27,-,TRBJ2-7,13,-,CASALGTEYEQYF,TGTGCCAGCGCCTTGGGGACGGAGTACGAGCAGTACTTC
TRBV14,-,TRBJ2-2,17,-,CASSQDLWDLNTGELFF,TGTGCCAGCAGCCAAGATCTGTGGGACCTGAACACCGGGGAGCTGTTTTTT
TRBV28,-,TRBJ2-1,13,-,CASSLRLVDEQFF,TGTGCCAGCAGCCTAAGGCTAGTCGATGAGCAGTTCTTC
TRBV4-3,-,TRBJ2-3,15,-,CASSQDAGNTDTQYF,TGCGCCAGCAGCCAAGATGCAGGGAACACAGATACGCAGTATTTT
TRBV2,-,TRBJ2-7,13,many,CASSSGRNYEQYF,TGTGCCAGCAGTTCGGGACGGAACTACGAGCAGTACTTC
TRBV15,-,TRBJ2-5,13,once,CATSRDDAETQYF,TGTGCCACCAGCAGAGATGACGCAGAGACCCAGTACTTC
TRBV10-2,TRBD2,TRBJ2-5,15,-,CASSDLAGYQETQYF,TGCGCCAGCAGTGATCTAGCGGGGTACCAAGAGACCCAGTACTTC
TRBV27,TRBD2,TRBJ2-2,18,-,CASGIGRGLAGGPGELFF,TGTGCCAGCGGAATAGGAAGAGGGCTAGCGGGAGGTCCCGGGGAGCTGTTTTTT
TRBV19,-,TRBJ2-1,15,-,CASTPQGGGYNEQFF,TGTGCCAGCACACCCCAGGGAGGGGGGTACAATGAGCAGTTCTTC
TRBV30,-,TRBJ2-7,11,-,CAWSTTYEQYF,TGTGCCTGGAGCACTACCTACGAGCAGTACTTC
TRBV27,TRBD1,TRBJ1-1,14,-,CASSVTGGAVEAFF,TGTGCCAGCAGTGTCACAGGGGGCGCGGTTGAAGCTTTCTTT
TRBV27,-,TRBJ1-3,18,-,CASSDEPGPGYSGNTIYF,TGTGCCAGCAGTGACGAACCGGGGCCAGGCTACTCTGGAAACACCATATATTTT
TRBV10-3,TRBD1,TRBJ2-3,18,-,CAISESGVTGTATDTQYF,TGTGCCATCAGTGAGTCAGGCGTCACCGGGACAGCCACAGATACGCAGTATTTT
TRBV9,-,TRBJ2-1,16,-,CASSAAGMGGYNEQFF,TGTGCCAGCAGCGCCGCGGGTATGGGCGGCTACAATGAGCAGTTCTTC
TRBV7-3,-,TRBJ2-2,14,once,CASSFGTRTGELFF,TGTGCCAGCAGCTTCGGGACACGCACCGGGGAGCTGTTTTTT
TRBV7-9,-,TRBJ2-1,14,-,CASSLESYYNEQFF,TGTGCCAGCAGCTTGGAGAGTTACTACAATGAGCAGTTCTTC
TRBV5-6,-,TRBJ2-3,15,-,CASSPGAGDTDTQYF,TGTGCCAGCAGCCCAGGGGCTGGGGACACAGATACGCAGTATTTT